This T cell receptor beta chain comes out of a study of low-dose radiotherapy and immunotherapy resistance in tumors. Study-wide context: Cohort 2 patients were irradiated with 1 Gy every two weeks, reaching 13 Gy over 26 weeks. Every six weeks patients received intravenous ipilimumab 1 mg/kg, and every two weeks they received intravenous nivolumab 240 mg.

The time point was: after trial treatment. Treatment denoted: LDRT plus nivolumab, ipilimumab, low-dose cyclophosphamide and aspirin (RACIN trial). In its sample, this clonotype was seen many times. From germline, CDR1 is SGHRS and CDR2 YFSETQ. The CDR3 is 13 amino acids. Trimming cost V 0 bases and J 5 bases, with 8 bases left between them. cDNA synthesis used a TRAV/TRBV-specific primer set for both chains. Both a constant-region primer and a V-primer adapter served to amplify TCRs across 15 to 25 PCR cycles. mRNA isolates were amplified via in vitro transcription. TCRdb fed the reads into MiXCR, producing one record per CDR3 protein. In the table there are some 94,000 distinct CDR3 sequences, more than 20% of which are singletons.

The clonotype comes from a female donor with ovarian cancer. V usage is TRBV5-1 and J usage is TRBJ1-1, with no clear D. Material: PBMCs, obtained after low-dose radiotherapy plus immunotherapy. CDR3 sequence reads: CASSLDGKTEAFF. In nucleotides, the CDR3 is TGCGCCAGCAGCTTGGACGGTAAAACTGAAGCTTTCTTT.